The source of this TCR beta chain is a study of blood T cell repertoires in COVID-19. For the study at large: The United States, Italy and Spain were the sources of the acute and convalescent COVID-19 samples. PBMCs, B-cell-depleted T cells, or T cells provided the cDNA or gDNA that made up the material.

In the original workflow: From reference gene primer amplification, estimates of nucleated cell counts were derived. Using immunoSEQ multiplex PCR, the repertoire was profiled, and TCRdb retains in-frame clones only, with some absent. That table furnishes V, J and clone size, whereas the DNA furnished D and trimming. The sample lists roughly 260,000 clones, approximately 92% occurring once. Seattle-derived patients entered the study during active infection and were followed longitudinally. The CDR3 spans 13 residues. Germline CDR1 and CDR2: SGDLS and YYNGEE. Trimming pared 0 bases from V and 6 bases from J, leaving 10 bases between.

This sequence joins TRBV9 and TRBJ2-7; the D gene is possibly TRBD2 (5 bases). The TCR sequence derives from a young adult with COVID-19, enrolled during active disease. The sequenced sample consisted of peripheral blood. The CDR3 DNA is TGTGCCAGCAGCGTAGAGTTAGCGACCGAGCAGTACTTC. This encodes CASSVELATEQYF.